The rows below give T cell receptor beta chains drawn from one sample of a study of T-cell reconstitution after alpha-beta-depleted transplantation in children. MiXCR was run by TCRdb on the PCR reads, yielding one entry per CDR3 protein. The sample has about 640,000 distinct CDR3 sequences, about 15% seen once. Sequences were derived from PBMCs from the stem cell graft donor, sampled from the stem cell graft. The receptors originated from a human donor who donated a stem cell graft to a child with acute myeloid leukemia. The CDR3 runs from the conserved cysteine through the conserved F or W. The D gene is left open where the match is weak. Clone size is not always given. Where it is, it says once, few, many or a class for expanded clones.

>NA|few|TRBJ2-2|TRBV29-1
TGCAGCGTTGTTAGCCCTCCCGGGGAGCTGTTTTTT
CSVVSPPGELFF
>TRBD1|many|TRBJ1-1|TRBV29-1
TGCAGCGCTGGGACAGCCAACACTGAAGCTTTCTTT
CSAGTANTEAFF
>NA|many|TRBJ1-6|TRBV20-1
TGCAGTGCTCCCACCTTGGGGGCCAATTCACCCCTCCACTTT
CSAPTLGANSPLHF
>TRBD1|many|TRBJ2-1|TRBV29-1
TGCAGCGTCGCCAGGGACAGGGGCTATGAGCAGTTCTTC
CSVARDRGYEQFF
>TRBD2|NA|TRBJ2-3|TRBV7-3
TGTGCCAGCAGCTTAAACTACGGGGGGGCAGATACGCAGTATTTT
CASSLNYGGADTQYF
>NA|many|TRBJ2-5|TRBV6-5
TGTGCCAGCAGTTACTCGTCGTCAGGGTTAGAGACCCAGTACTTC
CASSYSSSGLETQYF
>NA|NA|TRBJ2-3|TRBV7-9
TGTGCCAGCAGCTCCCCTCCAAACAGGGCTAGCACAGATACGCAGTATTTT
CASSSPPNRASTDTQYF
>NA|many|TRBJ2-1|TRBV7-2
TGTGCCAGCAGCTTAGCCAGACACAATGAGCAGTTCTTC
CASSLARHNEQFF
>TRBD2|NA|TRBJ2-1|TRBV11-2
TGTGCCAGCAGCCATATCAGACTAGCGGGGGCCGCTAGCTCCTACAATGAGCAGTTCTTC
CASSHIRLAGAASSYNEQFF
>TRBD2|few|TRBJ2-7|TRBV7-2
TGTGCCAGCAGCTCTGGACTAGCGGGCTACGAGCAGTACTTC
CASSSGLAGYEQYF
>NA|many|TRBJ2-1|TRBV20-1
TGCAGTGCTAGAAGAAGGGGGGCAAATGAGCAGTTCTTC
CSARRRGANEQFF
>TRBD1|few|TRBJ2-1|TRBV12-5
TGTGCTAGTGCCTTGTTGGGGACAGGGTTGGATGAGCAGTTCTTC
CASALLGTGLDEQFF
>NA|many|TRBJ2-4|TRBV6-1
TGTGCCAGCAGTGAAATGGAGGTACTAGCCAAAAACATTCAGTACTTC
CASSEMEVLAKNIQYF
>NA|NA|TRBJ2-1|TRBV28
TGTGCCAGCAGTCTCCGACAGGGACTAAAGTTCTTC
CASSLRQGLKFF
>NA|NA|TRBJ1-1|TRBV29-1
TGCAGCCACCAGATGAACACTGAAGCTTTCTTT
CSHQMNTEAFF
>NA|many|TRBJ2-1|TRBV10-3
TGTGCCATCAGTGAGTCCACTGAGCAGTTCTTC
CAISESTEQFF